This T cell receptor (beta chain) derives from a study of T cell responses to AZD1222 COVID-19 vaccine (dated by TCRdb to the early 2020s). Background on the whole study: TCR sequencing covered approximately 230 trial participants: about 210 given two doses of AZD1222 and around 25 given two doses of MenACWY control vaccine. Trial participants were enrolled by age into subgroups of 18-55, 56-69 and 70-plus years, and roughly 150, 30 and 60 TCR-sequenced participants, respectively, were included in these subgroups. What the research found in general, with its limitations: Because no samples from the day 14 peak response were available, repertoires could be characterized only after the peak T cell response. Conclusions about previously exposed vaccinees were limited because only six AZD1222 recipients were SARS-CoV-2 seropositive at baseline. Participants were mostly white British and included more females than males, and it was suggested by the authors that clonal diversity may have been underestimated. In the small 56-69-year group, the increase in depth fell short of significance, most likely because of low power. Vaccine-associated CD4 TCRs spanned the whole spike protein, with dominant responses in regions 160-218 and 743-854. After two AZD1222 doses, spike-specific TCR breadth and depth were significantly higher than at day 0 and than in MenACWY recipients. Reportedly, almost half of the unique spike-specific TCRs recognized epitopes lying outside the regions that are mutated in the B.1.351 and B.1.1.7 variants.

The time point label, read with the paper, signifies: about 28 days (+/-7) after the second vaccine dose. The treatment or condition tag for this specimen amounts to: meningococcal conjugate vaccine given as trial control. Samples from vaccinated people were obtained from the UK trials COV001 and COV002, which included a single-blind randomized controlled phase 2/3 trial of AZD1222 (ChAdOx1 nCoV-19) in healthy adults. Trial participant PBMC samples were collected at day 0 and day 28 after the second dose for TCRbeta chain sequencing. Looking up the germline V gene yields CDR1 KGHDR and CDR2 SFDVKD. The junction shows trimming of 7 bases on V and 6 bases on J, plus 15 bases between the germline ends. From the cysteine through the phenylalanine, the CDR3 covers 14 amino acids. The CDR3 DNA has 42 bases and is translated from base 1. With regard to this clone: It lacks a known antigen. Base qualities are not at hand, and no much larger clone is one base apart.

The CDR3 regions of human TCRbeta chains were analyzed by immunosequencing. Regarding the original processing steps: Repertoire TCRs were checked for matches against a reference library of SARS-CoV-2-specific TCRs that had been generated using the MIRA antigen-specificity platform. Breadth was defined as the fraction of unique TCRs that were SARS-CoV-2-associated, and depth was defined as the fraction of total T cells that were SARS-CoV-2-associated. Using the MIRA data, each spike-specific TCR was assigned both to the spike region to which the TCR was reactive and to a CD4 or CD8 class. Log10-transformed breadth and depth values were compared by one-way ANOVA with Sidak's multiple comparisons tests. Drawn from immuneACCESS, this table holds only the in-frame rearrangements with V and J called that TCRdb kept. Clones are partly lost; checked studies trace under half to an unresolved V gene and leave the rest unexplained. That table furnishes V, J and clone size, whereas the DNA furnished D and trimming. The sample has about 64,000 clones on record, 75% to 95% of them singletons. The ten largest make up 6.3% of the sample.

The chain is assembled from TRBV24-1 and TRBJ2-1; a tentative D match to TRBD2 spans 6 bases. Sequences were derived from peripheral blood, sampled 28 days after the second dose of the MenACWY control vaccine. This sequence originates from an adult who received the MenACWY meningococcal vaccine as a control. This receptor has the CDR3 CATRQILAGNEQFF. DNA sequence: TGTGCCACCAGACAAATACTAGCAGGCAATGAGCAGTTCTTC.